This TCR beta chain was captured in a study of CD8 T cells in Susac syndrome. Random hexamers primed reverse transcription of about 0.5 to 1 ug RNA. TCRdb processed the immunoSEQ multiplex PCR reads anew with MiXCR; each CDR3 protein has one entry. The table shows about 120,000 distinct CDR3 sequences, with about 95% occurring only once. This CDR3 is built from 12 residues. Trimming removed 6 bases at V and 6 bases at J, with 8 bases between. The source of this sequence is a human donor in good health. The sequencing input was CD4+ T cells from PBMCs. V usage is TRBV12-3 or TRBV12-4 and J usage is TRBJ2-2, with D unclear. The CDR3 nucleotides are TGTGCCAGCAGCACCTCGGCCGGGGAGCTGTTTTTT. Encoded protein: CASSTSAGELFF.